This T cell receptor (beta chain) comes out of a study of lymphopenia after photon versus proton radiotherapy. The study's findings and limits: Proton therapy kept repertoires fairly stable, unlike photons, which gained effector/memory cells. A bigger post-nadir fall in TCR diversity correlated inversely with survival time in deceased patients. Post-nadir diversity loss with photons came from oligoclonal expansion, particularly CD8+ Temra cells.

V was pared by 5 bases and J by 0 bases, with 3 bases between. Germline V gene lookup returns CDR1 SGHVS and CDR2 FNYEAQ. This CDR3 spans 12 amino acids. Sequencing was performed with immunoSEQ multiplex PCR; in TCRdb, only in-frame clones are kept and a portion is missing. Among 65,000 to 85,000 clones listed, around 92% were seen once. On this clone: Its matching antigen is unknown.

The sample consisted of peripheral blood, taken from a patient treated with photon-based radiotherapy. The rearrangement uses TRBV7-6 and TRBJ2-3; D remains unclear. The source of this sequence is a woman aged 40 to 50 with cholangiocarcinoma. The CDR3 is CASSPSTDTQYF. CDR3 nucleotide sequence: TGTGCCAGCAGCCCGAGCACAGATACGCAGTATTTT.